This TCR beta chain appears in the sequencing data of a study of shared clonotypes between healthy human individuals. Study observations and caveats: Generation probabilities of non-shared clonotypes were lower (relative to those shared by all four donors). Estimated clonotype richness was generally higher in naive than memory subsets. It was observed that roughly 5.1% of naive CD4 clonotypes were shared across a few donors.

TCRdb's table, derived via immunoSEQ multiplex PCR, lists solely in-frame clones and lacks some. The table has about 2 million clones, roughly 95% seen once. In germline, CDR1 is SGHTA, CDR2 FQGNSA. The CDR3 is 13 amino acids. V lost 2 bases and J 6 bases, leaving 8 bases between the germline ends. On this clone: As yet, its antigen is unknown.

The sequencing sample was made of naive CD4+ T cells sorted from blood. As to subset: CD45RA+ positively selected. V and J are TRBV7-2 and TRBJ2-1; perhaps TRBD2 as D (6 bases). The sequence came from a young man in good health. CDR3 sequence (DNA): TGTGCCAGCAGCTTAAGACTAGTCAATGAGCAGTTCTTC. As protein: CASSLRLVNEQFF.